The 20 T cell receptor beta chains below were found in one sample sequenced in a study of cytomegalovirus exposure and HLA in healthy donors. Sequenced by immunoSEQ multiplex PCR; TCRdb stores in-frame clones only, minus some. The table includes 100,000 to 150,000 clones, 95% to 97% detected once. Sequenced material: PBMCs. These receptors were taken from a man aged 18 to 29 in good health and CMV-seronegative.

The CDR3 DNA sequence: TGTGCCAGCAGCCAACCGGGACTAGCGGGAGTAGGCGGGGAGCTGTTTTTT. Amino acid sequence: CASSQPGLAGVGGELFF. The chain is built from TRBV11-3 and TRBJ2-2; 14 bases match TRBD2. The CDR3 runs to 17 residues. Germline trimming cut 5 bases from V and 7 bases from J; bases unmatched to any gene: 9. In germline, CDR1 is SGHNT, CDR2 YENEEA.

The rearrangement links TRBV28 to TRBJ2-2, with TRBD2 matching over 15 bases. This CDR3 is 17 amino acids long. The germline V gene encodes CDR1 MDHEN and CDR2 SYDVKM. V shed 8 bases and J 3 bases; nucleotides not matched to a gene: 7. The CDR3, as DNA: TGTGCCAGCGTCGGACTAGCGGGAGGGATAGACACCGGGGAGCTGTTTTTT. This sequence encodes CASVGLAGGIDTGELFF.

This chain links TRBV2 with TRBJ2-1, with a tentative D call TRBD2 (5 bases). The CDR3 is 13 residues long. Trimming removed 8 bases from V and 6 bases from J, with 14 bases in between. Per germline, CDR1 SNHLY and CDR2 FYNNEI. This CDR3 is CASAASPANEQFF. DNA for the CDR3: TGTGCCAGCGCCGCTAGCCCCGCCAATGAGCAGTTCTTC.

The J gene is TRBJ2-2, the V gene TRBV4-2, with 7 bases that match TRBD1. Germline CDR1 is LGHNA and CDR2 is YNFKEQ. The J segment lost 5 bases and the V segment lost 0 bases, leaving 3 bases of the junction unmatched. CDR3 length: 15 residues. CDR3 residues: CASSQDSGGTGELFF. The CDR3 DNA sequence: TGTGCCAGCAGCCAAGATTCAGGGGGAACCGGGGAGCTGTTTTTT.

The CDR3 loop is CASGPATGEDGYTF. DNA of the CDR3: TGTGCTAGTGGTCCAGCGACAGGGGAGGATGGCTACACCTTC. V and J are TRBV12-5 and TRBJ1-2; TRBD1 agrees at 8 bases. CDR1 and CDR2 from the germline V gene are LGHNT and FRNRAP. This CDR3 comprises 14 residues. The J segment lost 6 bases and the V segment lost 5 bases, leaving 8 bases of the junction unmatched.

The rearrangement uses TRBV7-8 and TRBJ2-7, with 9 positions matching TRBD2. CDR3 size: 15 residues. The germline CDR1 and CDR2 sequences are SGHVS and FQNEAQ. V dropped 0 bases and J dropped 4; count of bases not matched to a gene: 4. The CDR3 bases are TGTGCCAGCAGCTTAGCCGGGACTAGCACTTACGAGCAGTACTTC. Translating it yields CASSLAGTSTYEQYF.

The chain is built from TRBV7-9 and TRBJ2-7, with 8 bases fitting TRBD2. This CDR3 has 14 residues. Germline-derived CDR1 and CDR2 are SEHNR and FQNEAQ (reference sequence). With V trimmed by 1 base and J by 4 bases, 3 bases remained unmatched. The CDR3 reads CASSLGLALYEQYF. CDR3 bases: TGTGCCAGCAGCTTAGGACTAGCGCTTTACGAGCAGTACTTC.

Notes on this clone: This specimen includes other DNA sequences encoding the same CDR3. This chain uses TRBV4-3 with TRBJ2-7; 9 positions agree with TRBD1. J lost 4 bases, V lost 0 bases, and 4 bases had no gene match. Germline V CDR1 and CDR2: LGHNA, YSLEER. The CDR3 has 15 amino acids. The CDR3 spells CASSQDLGQGYEQYF. CDR3 coding DNA: TGCGCCAGCAGCCAAGATCTGGGACAGGGATACGAGCAGTACTTC.

This chain joins TRBV6-5 and TRBJ2-2; 7 bases align to TRBD2. This CDR3 is 14 amino acids long. The trim removed 1 base at V and 9 bases at J, leaving 5 bases unmatched. Germline CDR1 reads MNHEY; CDR2 reads SVGAGI. CDR3 protein: CASSYWREGRELFF. CDR3 in DNA: TGTGCCAGCAGTTACTGGAGGGAGGGCCGGGAGCTGTTTTTT.

This chain connects TRBV29-1 to TRBJ1-2; 7 nucleotides agree with TRBD1. Germline-derived CDR1 and CDR2 are SQVTM and ANQGSEA. V lost 7 bases, J lost 6 bases, and 11 bases stayed unmatched. The CDR3 spans 13 residues. The CDR3 sequence is CSAKGSQGDGYTF. The CDR3 coding sequence is TGCAGCGCTAAGGGTTCCCAGGGGGATGGCTACACCTTC.

The chain couples TRBV7-6 to TRBJ2-5, with TRBD1 matching 8 bases. V gave up 1 base and J gave up 4 bases; unmatched junction bases: 5. The CDR3 sequence is 15 residues long. Per the germline V gene, CDR1 is SGHVS and CDR2 is FNYEAQ. CDR3 sequence (DNA): TGTGCCAGCAGCTTAGGGACAGGGTTCCGAGAGACCCAGTACTTC. This sequence encodes CASSLGTGFRETQYF.

The chain has TRBV9 and TRBJ2-7, with TRBD2 as a possible D gene (6 bases). From germline, CDR1 is SGDLS and CDR2 YYNGEE. The CDR3 spans 15 residues. Deletions cut 0 bases from V and 0 bases from J, with 10 bases between. DNA for the CDR3: TGTGCCAGCAGCGTAGGGGGGGATAGCTCCTACGAGCAGTACTTC. The encoded protein is CASSVGGDSSYEQYF.

V is TRBV6-1 and J is TRBJ2-5, with unresolved D. Deletions cut 4 bases from V and 1 base from J, with 4 bases between. Per germline, CDR1 MNHNS and CDR2 SASEGT. CDR3 length equals 12 residues. The CDR3 protein is CASSAFQETQYF. CDR3 nucleotides: TGTGCCAGCAGTGCCTTCCAAGAGACCCAGTACTTC.

A single count supports this clone. This rearrangement joins TRBV7-2 to TRBJ2-7; possibly TRBD2 for D (6 bases). This CDR3 has 14 residues. CDR1 is SGHTA and CDR2 is FQGNSA in the germline V gene. Trimming left V 1 base short and J 4 bases short, with 11 bases between. CDR3 sequence (DNA): TGTGCCAGCAGCTTAGTCGGGGGAACTTACGAGCAGTACTTC. Translating gives CASSLVGGTYEQYF.

The chain uses TRBV2 and TRBJ1-1, with 9 bases matching TRBD1. Germline CDR1 is SNHLY and CDR2 is FYNNEI. CDR3 length equals 12 residues. The J segment lost 0 bases and the V segment lost 11 bases, leaving 1 base of the junction unmatched. The chain's CDR3 is CAGTGMNTEAFF. The CDR3 DNA is TGTGCCGGGACAGGGATGAACACTGAAGCTTTCTTT.

The V call is TRBV4-3, the J call TRBJ2-5; 8 bases match TRBD1. V shed 4 bases, J shed 6 bases, and the junction held 7 bases outside the gene matches. The germline V gene encodes CDR1 LGHNA and CDR2 YSLEER. The CDR3 loop spans 14 amino acids. The CDR3 region has the DNA TGCGCCAGCAGCCTTATCACAGGGGGGAAGACCCAGTACTTC. Translation gives CASSLITGGKTQYF.

The V gene is TRBV28, the J gene TRBJ2-2, with a possible D match to TRBD2 (6 bases). The CDR3 runs 14 residues. V lost 3 bases to trimming and J lost 10 bases, with 15 bases between them. CDR1 MDHEN and CDR2 SYDVKM come from the germline V gene. The CDR3 DNA follows: TGTGCCAGCAGTTTCCGCGTCGGGCGGGAGGAGCTGTTTTTT. It encodes CASSFRVGREELFF.

The chain uses TRBV6-1 and TRBJ2-2; 10 bases agree with TRBD2. Germline-derived CDR1 and CDR2 are MNHNS and SASEGT. There are 16 residues in the CDR3. V gave up 4 bases and J gave up 4 bases; unmatched junction bases: 6. CDR3 nucleotides: TGTGCCAGCAGTGGCCTAGCGGGAGTTGGCACCGGGGAGCTGTTTTTT. It specifies CASSGLAGVGTGELFF.

The chain uses TRBV11-3 and TRBJ2-5, with 7 positions matching TRBD2. The J segment lost 5 bases and the V segment lost 1 base, leaving 4 bases of the junction unmatched. The CDR3 loop spans 14 amino acids. CDR1 and CDR2 from the germline V gene are SGHNT and YENEEA. This CDR3 is CASSLGGGGETQYF. CDR3 DNA sequence: TGTGCCAGCAGCTTAGGGGGGGGAGGTGAGACCCAGTACTTC. Drawing the rest from reference TRBV11-3 and TRBJ2-5, the complete variable domain is EAGVVQSPRYKIIEKKQPVAFWCNPISGHNTLYWYLQNLGQGPELLIRYENEEAVDDSQLPKDRFSAERLKGVDSTLKIQPAELGDSAVYLCASSLGGGGETQYFGPGTRLLVL.

The CDR3 loop is CASTMTGLYTEAFF. The CDR3 DNA sequence: TGTGCCAGCACCATGACAGGGCTGTACACTGAAGCTTTCTTT. This sequence joins TRBV7-9 and TRBJ1-1; 7 bases fit TRBD1. The trim removed 7 bases at V and 3 bases at J, leaving 8 bases unmatched. Germline values: CDR1 SEHNR, CDR2 FQNEAQ (reference sequence). The CDR3 extends over 14 amino acids. Together with reference TRBV7-9 and TRBJ1-1, the CDR3 gives the full variable domain: DTGVSQNPRHKITKRGQNVTFRCDPISEHNRLYWYRQTLGQGPEFLTYFQNEAQLEKSRLLSDRFSAERPKGSFSTLEIQRTEQGDSAMYLCASTMTGLYTEAFFGQGTRLTVV.